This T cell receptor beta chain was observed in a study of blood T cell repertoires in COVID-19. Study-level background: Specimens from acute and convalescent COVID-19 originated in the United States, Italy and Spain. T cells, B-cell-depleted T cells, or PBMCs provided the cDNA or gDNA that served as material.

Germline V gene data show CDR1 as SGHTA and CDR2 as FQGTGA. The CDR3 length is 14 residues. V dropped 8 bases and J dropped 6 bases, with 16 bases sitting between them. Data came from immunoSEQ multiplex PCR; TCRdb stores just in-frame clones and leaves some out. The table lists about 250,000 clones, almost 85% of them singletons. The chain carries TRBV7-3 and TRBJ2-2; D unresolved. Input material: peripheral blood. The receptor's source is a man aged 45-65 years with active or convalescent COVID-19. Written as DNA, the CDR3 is TGTGCCAGCCGCACCCTTCATTCGGCCGGGGAGCTGTTTTTT. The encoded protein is CASRTLHSAGELFF.